This T cell receptor (beta chain) stems from a study of neurological immune-mediated disorders. Study-wide points: CDR3 amino acid sequences found in expanded clones were never shared across subjects, suggesting private repertoires in all groups.

Ten or more counts support this clonotype. Antigen unknown. The CDR3 covers 13 residues. J gave up 5 bases and V 7 bases, and 5 bases lay outside the gene matches. The cDNA was synthesized by 5'RACE incorporating 10-nucleotide random UMIs. MiXCR, applied by TCRdb to the 5' RACE reads, yields one record per CDR3 protein. The data contain more than 50,000 distinct CDR3 sequences, 3% to 3.5% of them singletons. From 2 million PBMCs stored at -80 C, the unsorted libraries were generated. Sequenced input: PBMCs. The V and J genes are TRBV12-3 or TRBV12-4 and TRBJ1-1; 9 nucleotides agree with TRBD1. The sequence derives from an older woman with multiple sclerosis. The CDR3 is CASTTTGGTEAFF. CDR3 nucleotides: TGTGCCAGCACCACGACAGGGGGGACTGAAGCTTTCTTT.